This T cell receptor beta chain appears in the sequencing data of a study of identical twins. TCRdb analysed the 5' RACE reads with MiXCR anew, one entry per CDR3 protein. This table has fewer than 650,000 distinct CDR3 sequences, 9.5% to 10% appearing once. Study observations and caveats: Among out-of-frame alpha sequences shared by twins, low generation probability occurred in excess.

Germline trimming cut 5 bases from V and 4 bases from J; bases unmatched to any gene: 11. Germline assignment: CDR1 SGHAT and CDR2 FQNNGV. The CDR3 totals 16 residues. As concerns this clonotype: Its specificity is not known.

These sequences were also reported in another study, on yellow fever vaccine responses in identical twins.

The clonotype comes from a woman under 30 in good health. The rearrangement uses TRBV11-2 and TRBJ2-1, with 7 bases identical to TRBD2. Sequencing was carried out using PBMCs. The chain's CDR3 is CASSLPAASGYNEQFF. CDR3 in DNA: TGTGCCAGCAGCCTGCCGGCAGCTAGCGGTTACAATGAGCAGTTCTTC.